This record covers a single T cell receptor (beta chain). Its antigen remains unknown. Healthy bone marrow donors made up the donors. These data come from a study of cytomegalovirus exposure and HLA in healthy donors. Amplification used 60 Vbeta primers and 13 Jbeta primers. The data were produced by immunoSEQ multiplex PCR, yet TCRdb's version contains in-frame clones alone and is incomplete. The repertoire consists of around 72,000 clones, with around 64% occurring once and the leading ten covering 20% to 25%. Notes on the study in general: An Asian-associated ancestry cluster reportedly showed fewer N-insertions than the approximately 690-donor mean in a later analysis. In a later analysis, V- and J-gene trimming of beta chains associated with a DCLRE1C missense variant, replicated independently.

The germline V gene has CDR1 MNHNY and CDR2 SVGAGI (reference sequence). The CDR3 sequence is 15 residues long. With 5 bases clipped from V and 1 base from J, the junction kept 4 bases outside the gene matches. This chain uses TRBV6-6 with TRBJ2-3; the match to TRBD1 covers 9 bases. The sequenced sample consisted of PBMCs. The clonotype comes from a man in his forties in good health and CMV-seropositive. The CDR3 bases are TGTGCCAGCAGTGGTTGGGACAGGGGCACAGATACGCAGTATTTT. It encodes CASSGWDRGTDTQYF.